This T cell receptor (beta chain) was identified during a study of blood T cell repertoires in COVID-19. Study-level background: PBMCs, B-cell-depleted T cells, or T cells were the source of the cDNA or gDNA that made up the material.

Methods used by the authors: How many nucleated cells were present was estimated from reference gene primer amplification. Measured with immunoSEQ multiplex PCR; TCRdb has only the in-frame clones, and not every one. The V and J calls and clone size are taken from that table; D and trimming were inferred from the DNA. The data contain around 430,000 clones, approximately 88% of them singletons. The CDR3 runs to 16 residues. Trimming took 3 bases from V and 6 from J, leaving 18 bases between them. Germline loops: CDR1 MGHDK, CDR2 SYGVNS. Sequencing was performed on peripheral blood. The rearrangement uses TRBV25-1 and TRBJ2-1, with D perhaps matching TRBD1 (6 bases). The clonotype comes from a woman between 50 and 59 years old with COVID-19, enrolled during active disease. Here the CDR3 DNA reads TGTGCCAGCAGTGACCCCGACAGGCACCTCGGCAATGAGCAGTTCTTC. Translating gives CASSDPDRHLGNEQFF.